This TCR beta chain emerged from a study of T cells expressing NK-cell markers. TCRdb derives one entry per CDR3 protein from the 5' RACE reads, leaving out DNA. The sample shows approximately 440,000 distinct CDR3 sequences, and over 1.1% sits with its ten largest clones. This CDR3 region has 15 residues. CDR1 is SGHRS, CDR2 YFSETQ, per germline. This clonotype originated in a woman aged 45-65 years in good health. Material: blood T cells: a sorted CD56 or NKG2C T cell subset, CD4+ or CD8+ T cells, or bulk PBMC T cells (not recorded which). This chain links TRBV5-1 with TRBJ2-6. This CDR3 is CASSFTIPGANVLTF.